A single T cell receptor (beta chain) is shown here with its context. Clones were sequenced by immunoSEQ multiplex PCR, and TCRdb holds only the in-frame ones, with some missing. The data show about 400,000 clones, 88% seen once. The data were taken from a study of blood T cell repertoires in COVID-19. Across the whole study: There were acute and convalescent COVID-19 samples, and they came from the United States, Italy and Spain.

Per the germline V gene, CDR1 is SGHDT and CDR2 is YYEEEE. With 0 bases removed from V and 0 bases from J, the gap between germline ends came to 9 bases. The CDR3 has 15 residues. The study recruited people aged about 18 to 89 years across around 24 US areas. V gene TRBV5-6 combines with J gene TRBJ1-2; unclear D gene. The receptor was derived from a woman aged 40 to 50 with acute COVID-19. Sequencing used PBMCs or T cells enriched from blood (not recorded which). CDR3 protein: CASSLGPRSNYGYTF. The CDR3, as DNA: TGTGCCAGCAGCTTGGGTCCGCGATCTAACTATGGCTACACCTTC.